The rows below give T cell receptor beta chains drawn from one sample of a study of T cell repertoires in cytomegalovirus infection. Antigens of these TCRs are unknown. TCRdb reprocessed the reads via MiXCR and lists one record per CDR3 protein. The table records 600,000 to 700,000 distinct CDR3 sequences, around 32% of them present only once. Sequences were derived from cultured PBMCs, sampled from culture after CMV antigen stimulation. These receptors came from a human donor in good health (CMV status not recorded). Some clones in this sample may be carry-over from other donors' samples. Both conserved end residues are part of each CDR3. A D gene is named only where the DNA matches it firmly. Part of the rows lack a size; the others show once, few, many or a class for expanded clones.

v_call: TRBV7-2; j_call: TRBJ2-3; clone_size: many; d_call: NA; cdr3_aa: CASSLSRADTQYF; cdr3_nt: TGTGCCAGCAGCCTAAGTAGGGCAGATACGCAGTATTTT
v_call: TRBV4-1; j_call: TRBJ2-2; clone_size: NA; d_call: NA; cdr3_aa: CASSQLVGRGSNTGELFF; cdr3_nt: TGCGCCAGCAGCCAACTGGTGGGGCGGGGATCGAACACCGGGGAGCTGTTTTTT
v_call: TRBV2; j_call: TRBJ1-2; clone_size: once; d_call: NA; cdr3_aa: CASSTGVGDGYTF; cdr3_nt: TGTGCCAGCAGTACCGGGGTGGGAGATGGCTACACCTTC
v_call: TRBV28; j_call: TRBJ2-3; clone_size: NA; d_call: NA; cdr3_aa: CASSLRRLPENTQYF; cdr3_nt: TGTGCCAGCAGTTTGCGTCGGCTTCCCGAAAATACGCAGTATTTT
v_call: TRBV6-6; j_call: TRBJ1-2; clone_size: many; d_call: NA; cdr3_aa: CASTKVHSYTF; cdr3_nt: TGTGCCAGCACGAAGGTGCATAGCTACACCTTC
v_call: TRBV7-2; j_call: TRBJ1-4; clone_size: NA; d_call: TRBD1; cdr3_aa: CASSPRQGPYEKLFF; cdr3_nt: TGTGCCAGCAGCCCCCGACAGGGACCTTACGAAAAACTGTTTTTT
v_call: TRBV4-3; j_call: TRBJ2-7; clone_size: once; d_call: NA; cdr3_aa: CASSRNRGSGSYEQYF; cdr3_nt: TGCGCCAGCAGCCGCAACAGGGGTAGCGGATCCTACGAGCAGTACTTC
v_call: TRBV15; j_call: TRBJ1-4; clone_size: NA; d_call: NA; cdr3_aa: CATSRDEKLFF; cdr3_nt: TGTGCCACCAGCAGAGATGAAAAACTGTTTTTT
v_call: TRBV7-2; j_call: TRBJ2-4; clone_size: many; d_call: TRBD2; cdr3_aa: CASSHNSGRAKNIQYF; cdr3_nt: TGTGCCAGCAGTCATAATAGCGGGAGGGCCAAAAACATTCAGTACTTC
v_call: TRBV18; j_call: TRBJ2-7; clone_size: NA; d_call: TRBD2; cdr3_aa: CASSPGGEYEQYF; cdr3_nt: TGTGCCAGCTCACCTGGGGGGGAGTACGAGCAGTACTTC
v_call: TRBV11-2; j_call: TRBJ2-3; clone_size: NA; d_call: TRBD2; cdr3_aa: CASSPTSGRLVGTDTQYF; cdr3_nt: TGTGCCAGCAGCCCAACTAGCGGGAGGTTGGTTGGCACAGATACGCAGTATTTT
v_call: TRBV7-9; j_call: TRBJ2-7; clone_size: NA; d_call: NA; cdr3_aa: CASASRGSYEQYF; cdr3_nt: TGTGCCAGCGCATCACGGGGCTCCTACGAGCAGTACTTC
v_call: TRBV29-1; j_call: TRBJ1-4; clone_size: NA; d_call: NA; cdr3_aa: CSVGDIRREKLFF; cdr3_nt: TGCAGCGTGGGGGACATACGCCGCGAAAAACTGTTTTTT
v_call: TRBV6-1; j_call: TRBJ2-5; clone_size: few; d_call: TRBD2; cdr3_aa: CASRATGTSGETQYF; cdr3_nt: TGTGCCAGCAGGGCGACCGGGACTAGCGGTGAGACCCAGTACTTC
v_call: TRBV28; j_call: TRBJ2-1; clone_size: NA; d_call: TRBD1; cdr3_aa: CASSLWDRGVNEQFF; cdr3_nt: TGTGCCAGCAGTTTATGGGACAGGGGGGTCAATGAGCAGTTCTTC
v_call: TRBV6-2/TRBV6-3; j_call: TRBJ2-7; clone_size: NA; d_call: TRBD2; cdr3_aa: CASSPLLTSRLYEQYF; cdr3_nt: TGTGCCAGCAGTCCCTTGCTGACTAGCAGACTCTACGAGCAGTACTTC
v_call: TRBV7-7; j_call: TRBJ1-1; clone_size: NA; d_call: NA; cdr3_aa: CASSPYQGEWPEAFF; cdr3_nt: TGTGCCAGCAGCCCTTACCAGGGTGAGTGGCCTGAAGCTTTCTTT
v_call: TRBV12-5; j_call: TRBJ2-3; clone_size: few; d_call: TRBD2; cdr3_aa: CASGRTQAGITDTQYF; cdr3_nt: TGTGCTAGTGGCCGAACCCAAGCGGGAATCACAGATACGCAGTATTTT
v_call: TRBV19; j_call: TRBJ1-5; clone_size: NA; d_call: NA; cdr3_aa: CASSIIGPSNQPQHF; cdr3_nt: TGTGCCAGTAGTATAATCGGACCTAGCAATCAGCCCCAGCATTTT
v_call: TRBV4-1; j_call: TRBJ2-7; clone_size: few; d_call: NA; cdr3_aa: CASSQEPPSRQYF; cdr3_nt: TGCGCCAGCAGCCAAGAGCCCCCCAGCCGACAGTACTTC
v_call: TRBV20-1; j_call: TRBJ2-1; clone_size: NA; d_call: NA; cdr3_aa: CSARRPDYNEQFF; cdr3_nt: TGCAGTGCTAGACGTCCCGATTACAATGAGCAGTTCTTC
v_call: TRBV11-2; j_call: TRBJ2-1; clone_size: NA; d_call: TRBD2; cdr3_aa: CASSSTGRDYRRNEQFF; cdr3_nt: TGTGCCAGCAGCTCAACGGGTCGGGACTACCGGAGGAATGAGCAGTTCTTC
v_call: TRBV4-1; j_call: TRBJ2-1; clone_size: NA; d_call: NA; cdr3_aa: CASSQVTGAGDNEQFF; cdr3_nt: TGCGCCAGCAGCCAAGTAACTGGGGCAGGGGACAATGAGCAGTTCTTC
v_call: TRBV25-1; j_call: TRBJ2-5; clone_size: few; d_call: NA; cdr3_aa: CASSDTDGMGTQYF; cdr3_nt: TGTGCCAGCAGTGATACCGACGGCATGGGGACCCAGTACTTC
v_call: TRBV20-1; j_call: TRBJ2-3; clone_size: NA; d_call: NA; cdr3_aa: CSARRSGYGADTQYF; cdr3_nt: TGCAGTGCTAGAAGAAGCGGGTACGGGGCAGATACGCAGTATTTT